The present entry profiles one TCR beta chain with its context. The data derive from a study of blood T cell repertoires in COVID-19. In the source study's methods: Reference gene primer amplification yielded estimated nucleated cell counts. The table came from immunoSEQ multiplex PCR; TCRdb's copy has only in-frame clones and leaves some out. The V and J calls and clone size are taken from that table; D and trimming were inferred from the DNA. Seen here are under 200,000 clones, roughly nine tenths observed once, and the top ten hold 3.5% to 4%. This clonotype originated in a woman between 65 and 79 years old with acute or convalescent COVID-19. The sample consisted of peripheral blood.

The CDR3 DNA follows: TGTGCCAGCAGCTTAGTATCTGGGGGCGGTGGGACCTACAATGAGCAGTTCTTC. It encodes CASSLVSGGGGTYNEQFF. The V call is TRBV7-2, the J call TRBJ2-1, with a weak D call TRBD1 (6 bases). The germline V gene encodes CDR1 SGHTA and CDR2 FQGNSA. This CDR3 has 18 amino acids. The V and J ends lost 1 base and 2 bases respectively, with 18 bases between them.